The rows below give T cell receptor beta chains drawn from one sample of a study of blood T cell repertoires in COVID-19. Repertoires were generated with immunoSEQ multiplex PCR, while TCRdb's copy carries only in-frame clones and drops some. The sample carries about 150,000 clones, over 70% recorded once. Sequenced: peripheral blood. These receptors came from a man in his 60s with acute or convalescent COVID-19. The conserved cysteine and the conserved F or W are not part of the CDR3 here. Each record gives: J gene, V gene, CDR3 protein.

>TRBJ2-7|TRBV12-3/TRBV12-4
ASSPRVGEQY
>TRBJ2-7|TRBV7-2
ASSLVSREGAYEQY
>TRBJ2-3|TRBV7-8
ASSPRAGTSTDTQY
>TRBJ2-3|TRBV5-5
ASSFRGPPDTQY
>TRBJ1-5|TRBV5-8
ASSLRAGKNSNQPQH
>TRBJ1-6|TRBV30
AWSREAPLNSPLH
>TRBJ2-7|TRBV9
ASSVEVGREQY
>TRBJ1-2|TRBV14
ASSPPAGYGYT
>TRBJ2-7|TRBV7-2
ASSLGRESSYEQY
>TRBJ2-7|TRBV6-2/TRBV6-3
ASTPTAGTTSYEQY
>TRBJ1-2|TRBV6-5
ASRTGGSNYGYT
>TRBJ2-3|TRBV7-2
ASSLGPGVDTQY
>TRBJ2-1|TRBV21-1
ASSLFTGNEQF
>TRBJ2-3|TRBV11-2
ASSHSGASTDTQY
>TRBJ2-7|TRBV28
ASTRGVYEQY
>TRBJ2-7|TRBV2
ASSGLVNEQY
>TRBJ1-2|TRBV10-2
ASSPDGNYGYT
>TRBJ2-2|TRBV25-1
ASSARGRGTGELF
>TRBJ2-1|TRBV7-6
ASSYPGLAGNEQF
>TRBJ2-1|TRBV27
ASSVYPTRAEQF
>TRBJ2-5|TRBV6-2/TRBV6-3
ASSYLAGVGQETQY
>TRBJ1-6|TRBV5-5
ASSLNRVTTNSPLH
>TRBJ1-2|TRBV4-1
ASSPWTGDGYT
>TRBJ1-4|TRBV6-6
ASTSPGANEKLF
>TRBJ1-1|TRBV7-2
ASSLAGRGEAF
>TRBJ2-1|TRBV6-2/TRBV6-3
ASSYQAGTRNEQF